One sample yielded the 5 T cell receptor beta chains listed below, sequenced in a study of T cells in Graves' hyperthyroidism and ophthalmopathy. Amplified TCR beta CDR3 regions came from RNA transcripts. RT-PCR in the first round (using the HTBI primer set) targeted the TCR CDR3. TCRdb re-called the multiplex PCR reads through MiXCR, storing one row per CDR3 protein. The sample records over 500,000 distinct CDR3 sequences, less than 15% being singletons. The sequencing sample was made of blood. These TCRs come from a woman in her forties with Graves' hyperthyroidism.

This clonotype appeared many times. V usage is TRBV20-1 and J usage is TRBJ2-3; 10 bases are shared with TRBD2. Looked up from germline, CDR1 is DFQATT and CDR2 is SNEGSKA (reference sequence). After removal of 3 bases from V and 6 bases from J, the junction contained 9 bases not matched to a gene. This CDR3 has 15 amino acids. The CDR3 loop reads CSASNLAGVLDTQYF. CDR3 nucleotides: TGCAGTGCTAGTAATCTAGCGGGAGTTCTTGATACGCAGTATTTT.

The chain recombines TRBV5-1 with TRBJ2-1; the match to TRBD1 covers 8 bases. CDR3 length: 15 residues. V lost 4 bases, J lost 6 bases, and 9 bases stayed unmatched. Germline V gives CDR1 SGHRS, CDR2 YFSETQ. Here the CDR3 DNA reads TGCGCCAGCAGCAACCAGGGGGCCTCTAGCAATGAGCAGTTCTTC. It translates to CASSNQGASSNEQFF.

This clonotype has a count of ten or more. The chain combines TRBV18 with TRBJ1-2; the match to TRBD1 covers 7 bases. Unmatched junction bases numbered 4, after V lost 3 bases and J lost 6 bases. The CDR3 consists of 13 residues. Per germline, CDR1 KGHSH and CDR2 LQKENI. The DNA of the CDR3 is TGTGCCAGCTCACCTGTCACAGGGGATGGCTACACCTTC. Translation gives CASSPVTGDGYTF.

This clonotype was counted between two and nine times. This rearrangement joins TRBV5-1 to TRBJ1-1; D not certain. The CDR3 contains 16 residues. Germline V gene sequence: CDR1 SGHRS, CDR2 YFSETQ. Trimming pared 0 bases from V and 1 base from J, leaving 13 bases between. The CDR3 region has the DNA TGCGCCAGCAGCTTGGCCGTAGGGCAGCCGAACACTGAAGCTTTCTTT. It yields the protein CASSLAVGQPNTEAFF.

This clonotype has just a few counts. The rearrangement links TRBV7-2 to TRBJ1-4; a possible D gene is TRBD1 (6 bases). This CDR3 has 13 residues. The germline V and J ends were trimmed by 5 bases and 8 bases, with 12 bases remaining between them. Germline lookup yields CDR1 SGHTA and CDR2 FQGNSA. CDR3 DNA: TGTGCCAGCAGCCCTACAGGGTTAGAAAAACTGTTTTTT. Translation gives CASSPTGLEKLFF.